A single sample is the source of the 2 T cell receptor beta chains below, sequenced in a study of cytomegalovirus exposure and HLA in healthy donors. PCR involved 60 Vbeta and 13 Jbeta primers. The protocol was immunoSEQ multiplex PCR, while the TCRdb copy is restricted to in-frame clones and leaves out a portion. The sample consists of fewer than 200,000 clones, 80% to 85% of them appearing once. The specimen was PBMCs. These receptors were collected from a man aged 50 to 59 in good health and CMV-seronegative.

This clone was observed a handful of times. CDR3 amino acids: CASSYGAGLGPENTEAFF. Here the CDR3 DNA reads TGTGCCAGCAGTTATGGCGCCGGACTAGGGCCTGAGAACACTGAAGCTTTCTTT. The genes are TRBV28 and TRBJ1-1; D remains ambiguous. The CDR3 runs to 18 residues. V was clipped by 4 bases and J by 1 base, with 22 bases between them. Germline assignment: CDR1 MDHEN and CDR2 SYDVKM. Together with reference TRBV28 and TRBJ1-1, the CDR3 gives the full variable domain: DVKVTQSSRYLVKRTGEKVFLECVQDMDHENMFWYRQDPGLGLRLIYFSYDVKMKEKGDIPEGYSVSREKKERFSLILESASTNQTSMYLCASSYGAGLGPENTEAFFGQGTRLTVV.

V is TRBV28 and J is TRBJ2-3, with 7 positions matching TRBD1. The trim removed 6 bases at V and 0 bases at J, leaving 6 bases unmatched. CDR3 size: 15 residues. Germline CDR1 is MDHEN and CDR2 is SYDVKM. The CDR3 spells CASREDRTSTDTQYF. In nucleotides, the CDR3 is TGTGCCAGCAGGGAGGACAGGACTAGCACAGATACGCAGTATTTT.